This paragraph reports one T cell receptor (beta chain). The antigen is not known. This sample was taken from a study of vaccination and CD4 T cells after COVID-19. As for the study in general: Post-COVID draws followed diagnosis by a median approximately 100 days (range 35 to 161).

The Oncomine TCR Beta short-read assay sequenced DNA from cultured CD4+ T cells. TCRdb recomputed calls from the PCR reads with MiXCR, one row per CDR3 protein. The data hold more than 10,000 distinct CDR3 sequences, with 54% observed a single time. Treatment here: approximately 9-day PBMC culture with coronavirus spike peptide pools or control peptides (ViraFEST assay). The CDR3 totals 15 residues. The germline CDR1 and CDR2 sequences are MNHNS and SASEGT. Germline trimming cut 6 bases from V and 9 bases from J; bases unmatched to any gene: 9. The sequence was obtained from a human donor with COVID-19. Sequences were derived from cultured CD4+ T cells from blood, sampled after SARS-CoV-2 vaccination. The chain links TRBV6-1 to TRBJ1-6; 9 positions agree with TRBD1. The CDR3 bases are TGTGCCAGCAGCCCTCCGGGACAGGGAAGTTCACCCCTCCACTTT. Its protein is CASSPPGQGSSPLHF.